These 24 T cell receptor beta chains share one sample of origin, sequenced in a study of T-cell reconstitution after alpha-beta-depleted transplantation in children. Preparation of the TCRbeta library used unique molecular identifiers. TCRdb re-called the PCR reads with MiXCR, one entry per CDR3 protein. The profile covers 450,000 to 600,000 distinct CDR3 sequences, with 10% to 15% appearing a single time and approximately 2% taken by the ten largest. Sequenced material: PBMCs, mostly from graft donor cells, taken 360 days after TCRalphabeta/CD19-depleted stem cell transplant. The receptors originated from a male patient under 18 who had a stem cell transplant for acute myeloid leukemia, so the T cells may come from the graft donor.

CDR3 DNA: TGTGCCAGCAGGGGGGACAGGACAATGAACACTGAAGCTTTCTTT. The encoded protein is CASRGDRTMNTEAFF. The rearrangement links TRBV2 to TRBJ1-1; 8 bases agree with TRBD1. CDR1 and CDR2 (germline): SNHLY, FYNNEI. The CDR3 contains 15 residues. After removal of 6 bases from V and 0 bases from J, the junction contained 6 bases not matched to a gene.

V usage is TRBV12-3 or TRBV12-4 and J usage is TRBJ2-7; 11 nucleotides line up with TRBD2. The CDR3 is made up of 14 amino acids. V trimming: 3 bases; J trimming: 6 bases; junction bases outside the gene matches: 4. The CDR3 nucleotides read TGTGCCAGCAGTTTCCGGCTAGCGGGAGGCGAGCAGTACTTC. Translating gives CASSFRLAGGEQYF.

There are many counts of this clonotype. The V call is TRBV5-6, the J call TRBJ2-7; 8 bases map to TRBD2. Germline loops: CDR1 SGHDT, CDR2 YYEEEE. The CDR3 loop spans 15 amino acids. V shed 3 bases and J 2 bases; nucleotides not matched to a gene: 7. CDR3 region: CASSSGLAVPYEQYF. For the CDR3, the DNA is TGTGCCAGCAGCTCTGGACTAGCTGTGCCCTACGAGCAGTACTTC.

This clonotype was observed at least ten times. This sequence joins TRBV7-2 and TRBJ2-1, with 7 bases matching TRBD2. V was clipped by 6 bases and J by 7 bases; unmatched bases: 9. Germline values: CDR1 SGHTA, CDR2 FQGNSA. There are 14 residues in the CDR3. CDR3: CASSDARGINEQFF. The CDR3 bases are TGTGCCAGCAGTGACGCGCGGGGGATTAATGAGCAGTTCTTC.

This clonotype has a handful of counts. V gene TRBV29-1 combines with J gene TRBJ2-7; D remains ambiguous. The CDR3 totals 14 residues. V lost 2 bases and J 4 bases, leaving 15 bases between the germline ends. The germline V gene has CDR1 SQVTM and CDR2 ANQGSEA. The CDR3 DNA is TGCAGCGTTGAACTACGAGCAGAAGGTTACGAGCAGTACTTC. Translation gives CSVELRAEGYEQYF.

This clonotype was recorded many times. V and J are TRBV29-1 and TRBJ2-5, with D perhaps matching TRBD1 (5 bases). Germline CDR1 and CDR2: SQVTM and ANQGSEA. Trimming took 7 bases from V and 1 from J, leaving 13 bases between them. This CDR3 contains 13 residues. The chain's CDR3 is CSAEGRVQETQYF. The CDR3 DNA reads as TGCAGCGCCGAAGGCAGGGTCCAAGAGACCCAGTACTTC.

The V call is TRBV4-3, the J call TRBJ2-6; D is ambiguous. CDR3 length equals 13 residues. Germline CDR1 reads LGHNA; CDR2 reads YSLEER. V gave up 0 bases and J gave up 3 bases, with 0 bases separating them. The CDR3 bases are TGCGCCAGCAGCCAAGATGGGGCCAACGTCCTGACTTTC. The encoded protein is CASSQDGANVLTF.

This clonotype has just a few counts. This rearrangement joins TRBV7-6 to TRBJ1-1; D not certain. This CDR3 spans 15 amino acids. The V and J ends lost 4 bases and 4 bases respectively, with 16 bases between them. The V gene's germline CDR1 is SGHVS and CDR2 FNYEAQ. CDR3 nucleotides: TGTGCCAGCAGCTCCCGAAGAATTTCTACCACTGAAGCTTTCTTT. Its protein is CASSSRRISTTEAFF.

This clonotype has just a few counts. The chain carries TRBV28 and TRBJ2-1, with 8 bases identical to TRBD2. This CDR3 comprises 14 residues. CDR1 and CDR2 (germline): MDHEN, SYDVKM. The V and J ends lost 4 bases and 10 bases, in that order; junction bases with no gene match: 9. The CDR3 sequence is CASSSLAGTIEQFF. The CDR3 bases are TGTGCCAGCAGTTCTCTAGCGGGTACAATAGAGCAGTTCTTC. The full variable domain, completed using reference TRBV28 and TRBJ2-1, is DVKVTQSSRYLVKRTGEKVFLECVQDMDHENMFWYRQDPGLGLRLIYFSYDVKMKEKGDIPEGYSVSREKKERFSLILESASTNQTSMYLCASSSLAGTIEQFFGPGTRLTVL.

A few counts support this clonotype. The rearrangement links TRBV28 to TRBJ2-7; 11 bases line up with TRBD2. This CDR3 contains 18 residues. CDR1 is MDHEN, CDR2 SYDVKM, per germline. V lost 7 bases to trimming and J lost 5 bases; unmatched junction nucleotides: 19. The CDR3 sequence is CASTALAGVRIGDNEQYF. As DNA, the CDR3 is TGTGCCAGCACTGCACTAGCGGGAGTACGAATTGGGGACAACGAGCAGTACTTC.

This clonotype was counted a few times. This rearrangement joins TRBV6-2 or TRBV6-3 to TRBJ1-2; 7 nucleotides line up with TRBD1. V gave up 2 bases and J gave up 1 base; unmatched junction bases: 4. This CDR3 contains 15 residues. CDR1 is MNHEY, CDR2 SVGEGT, per germline. The CDR3 nucleotides read TGTGCCAGCAGTTACCCCGGGACAGTTAACTATGGCTACACCTTC. This encodes CASSYPGTVNYGYTF.

This clonotype has just a few counts. The chain couples TRBV12-3 or TRBV12-4 to TRBJ2-3; tentatively, D is TRBD2 (6 bases). The germline V and J ends were trimmed by 5 bases and 2 bases, with 17 bases remaining between them. The CDR3 length is 16 residues. The CDR3 bases are TGTGCCAGCAGTCCCCTCAAGGAGGGATCCACAGATACGCAGTATTTT. The encoded protein is CASSPLKEGSTDTQYF.

This clonotype was observed at least ten times. The chain employs TRBV4-3 and TRBJ2-1; D is undetermined. The germline V gene encodes CDR1 LGHNA and CDR2 YSLEER. The V and J ends lost 5 bases and 8 bases respectively, with 28 bases between them. The CDR3 consists of 18 residues. The CDR3 here is CASSIRPLPSTFGDEQFF. CDR3 nucleotides: TGCGCCAGCAGCATCCGGCCCTTACCCTCTACCTTCGGCGATGAGCAGTTCTTC.

The chain carries TRBV6-2 or TRBV6-3 and TRBJ2-7, with 9 nucleotides matching TRBD1. There are 15 residues in the CDR3. Germline CDR1 reads MNHEY; CDR2 reads SVGEGT. J lost 0 bases, V lost 5 bases, and 5 bases had no gene match. The CDR3 here is CASSPPTGGSYEQYF. In nucleotides, the CDR3 is TGTGCCAGCAGTCCGCCGACAGGGGGCTCCTACGAGCAGTACTTC.

In this sample, this clonotype turned up many times. The CDR3 DNA reads as TGCAGCGCTGCCGGGGCGGCTAATGAAAAACTGTTTTTT. Translation: CSAAGAANEKLFF. V gene TRBV29-1 combines with J gene TRBJ1-4; possibly TRBD1 for D (5 bases). The V gene's germline CDR1 is SQVTM and CDR2 ANQGSEA. The ends were cut back, 7 bases at V and 3 bases at J, with 12 bases in the middle. This CDR3 has 13 residues. The whole variable domain, remainder taken from reference TRBV29-1 and TRBJ1-4, is SAVISQKPSRDICQRGTSLTIQCQVDSQVTMMFWYRQQPGQSLTLIATANQGSEATYESGFVIDKFPISRPNLTFSTLTVSNMSPEDSSIYLCSAAGAANEKLFFGSGTQLSVL.

The gene calls are TRBV24-1 and TRBJ2-2; weak D call: TRBD1 (6 bases). V dropped 4 bases and J dropped 6 bases, with 14 bases sitting between them. The CDR3 length is 15 residues. CDR1 is KGHDR and CDR2 is SFDVKD in the germline V gene. The CDR3 protein is CATSDGTPNPGELFF. CDR3 sequence (DNA): TGTGCCACCAGTGACGGGACACCCAACCCCGGGGAGCTGTTTTTT.

The table lists this clonotype with many counts. J is TRBJ2-7 and V is TRBV29-1, with TRBD2 matching over 7 bases. This CDR3 is 13 amino acids long. With 6 bases clipped from V and 4 bases from J, the junction kept 9 bases outside the gene matches. Germline lookup yields CDR1 SQVTM and CDR2 ANQGSEA. CDR3 protein: CSVRGGREYEQYF. CDR3 nucleotides: TGCAGCGTGAGGGGCGGGAGAGAGTACGAGCAGTACTTC.

This clonotype was detected many times. V gene TRBV9 combines with J gene TRBJ2-5, with 15 bases aligning to TRBD2. Trimming at V came to 0 bases and at J to 3 bases, leaving 3 bases not matched to a gene. Germline V gives CDR1 SGDLS, CDR2 YYNGEE. The CDR3 loop spans 17 amino acids. The CDR3 region has the DNA TGTGCCAGCAGCGTAGGATGGACTAGCGGGAGGGAAGAGACCCAGTACTTC. This sequence encodes CASSVGWTSGREETQYF. Together with reference TRBV9 and TRBJ2-5, the CDR3 gives the full variable domain: DSGVTQTPKHLITATGQRVTLRCSPRSGDLSVYWYQQSLDQGLQFLIQYYNGEERAKGNILERFSAQQFPDLHSELNLSSLELGDSALYFCASSVGWTSGREETQYFGPGTRLLVL.

This clonotype was detected a few times. The chain carries TRBV6-2 or TRBV6-3 and TRBJ2-7; tentative D call: TRBD2 (5 bases). Trimming removed 2 bases from V and 1 base from J, with 15 bases in between. The CDR3 loop spans 16 amino acids. Germline values: CDR1 MNHEY, CDR2 SVGEGT. The CDR3 nucleotides read TGTGCCAGCAGTTACGGTCAATGGGAGAGGTCCTACGAGCAGTACTTC. This sequence encodes CASSYGQWERSYEQYF.

The sample holds many counts of this clonotype. The chain carries TRBV28 and TRBJ2-3; possibly TRBD1 for D (5 bases). This CDR3 is built from 16 residues. Germline-derived CDR1 and CDR2 are MDHEN and SYDVKM. The V end was cut by 4 bases, the J end by 3 bases, with 17 bases between. The CDR3 nucleotides are TGTGCCAGCAGTTCACCAGGGATTTACGGTACAGATACGCAGTATTTT. Amino acid sequence: CASSSPGIYGTDTQYF.

This clonotype was seen a few times. V is TRBV20-1 and J is TRBJ2-6; no reliable D call. Germline V gene lookup returns CDR1 DFQATT and CDR2 SNEGSKA (reference sequence). The CDR3 sequence is 15 residues long. Trimming left V 7 bases short and J 1 base short, with 14 bases between. This chain's CDR3 is CSGSVLPSGANVLTF. In DNA form, the CDR3 reads TGCAGTGGGTCGGTATTGCCGTCTGGGGCCAACGTCCTGACTTTC.

The sample holds a few counts of this clonotype. The chain is built from TRBV20-1 and TRBJ2-7; D remains unclear. Looked up from germline, CDR1 is DFQATT and CDR2 is SNEGSKA (reference sequence). Trimming pared 3 bases from V and 2 bases from J, leaving 8 bases between. CDR3 length: 12 residues. The chain's CDR3 is CSASRRTYEQYF. The CDR3 DNA reads as TGCAGTGCTAGTCGCAGAACCTACGAGCAGTACTTC.

This clonotype was seen a handful of times. The chain joins TRBV27 to TRBJ1-5; D not resolved. The germline gives CDR1 MNHEY, CDR2 SMNVEV (reference sequence). CDR3 size: 13 residues. Trimming left V 2 bases short and J 5 bases short, with 7 bases between. CDR3 DNA: TGTGCCAGCAGTTTAGCATGGGATCAGCCCCAGCATTTT. Amino acid sequence: CASSLAWDQPQHF.

This clonotype came up once. The rearrangement links TRBV18 to TRBJ2-3; D gene uncertain. Germline CDR1 reads KGHSH; CDR2 reads LQKENI. The length of the CDR3 is 12 residues. Trimming cost V 5 bases and J 4 bases, with 7 bases left between them. CDR3 DNA: TGTGCCAGCTCATCGGTGGCAGATACGCAGTATTTT. It translates to CASSSVADTQYF.